This TCR beta chain was recovered during a study of cytomegalovirus exposure and HLA in healthy donors. Whole-study results and caveats: The sole available immune exposure information was CMV serostatus. The listing of fewer than 200 TCR beta chains classed them as cytomegalovirus-associated.

With respect to this clone: Its antigen is unidentified.

This CDR3 is 12 amino acids long. CDR1 and CDR2 (germline): WNHNN, SYGVQD (reference sequence). V was pared by 6 bases and J by 1 base, with 7 bases between. A multiplex PCR was run with 60 Vbeta primers and 13 Jbeta primers. Some clones are missing from TCRdb's copy, which holds only in-frame ones; the method was immunoSEQ multiplex PCR. Of about 70,000 clones listed, 60% to 80% were seen once; the top ten hold 15% to 20%. The source of this sequence is a man aged 35 to 55 in good health and CMV-seropositive. Sequenced sample: PBMCs. This sequence joins TRBV10-1 and TRBJ2-7; no clear D. DNA for the CDR3: TGCGCCAGCAGGAGCGCATCCTACGAGCAGTACTTC. Encoded protein: CASRSASYEQYF.